A single T cell receptor (beta chain) is shown here with its context. Its antigen is unknown. This CDR3 contains 16 residues. The germline V gene encodes CDR1 SGHRS and CDR2 YFSETQ. The V gene lost 0 bases and the J gene lost 12 bases, with 19 bases spanning the gap. The data belong to a study of vaccination and CD4 T cells after COVID-19. Study background: Six male and four female convalescents took part, two of them Hispanic. Each of the control cultures got a CEFX pool, an HIV-1 Nef pool, or no peptide. Collection of post-COVID samples occurred a median approximately 93 days after diagnosis, spanning a range of 35 to 161.

Oncomine TCR Beta short-read sequencing was applied to DNA from cultured CD4+ T cells. MiXCR was run by TCRdb on the PCR reads, yielding one entry per CDR3 protein. The table has 12,000 to 15,000 distinct CDR3 sequences, more than 45% seen once. The treatment denotes: approximately 9-day PBMC culture with coronavirus spike peptide pools or control peptides (ViraFEST assay). ViraFEST expanded antigen-specific T cells with peptide pools, then sequenced TCRs. The sequence was obtained from a human donor who had recovered from COVID-19. Sequencing was performed on CD4+ T cells from blood, cultured in vitro. This chain links TRBV5-1 with TRBJ1-6, with D tentatively TRBD1 (6 bases). The CDR3 DNA sequence: TGCGCCAGCAGCTTGGACGGTCCAGGGGCCTCTGGACCCCTCCACTTT. This gives the protein CASSLDGPGASGPLHF.